These 10 T cell receptor beta chains came from one sample sequenced in a study of Ad26.COV2.S vaccination and SARS-CoV-2 variants. TCRdb keeps only in-frame clones here, not all; method: immunoSEQ multiplex PCR. Of fewer than 900,000 clones in the sample, 89% were seen once. Treatment described: 15 to 20 received Ad26.COV2.S at low or high dose, single or two shots; 5 received placebo; per-sample allocation not given. Samples analyzed were those drawn on day 63 after the first vaccine or placebo injection. The sequenced sample was peripheral blood, obtained in a trial of Ad26.COV2.S vaccine versus placebo. These TCRs come from a person aged 18-60 years who received the Ad26.COV2.S COVID-19 vaccine or a placebo.

The rearrangement joins TRBV29-1 to TRBJ1-1, with D perhaps TRBD1 (5 bases). The ends were cut back, 5 bases at V and 4 bases at J, with 20 bases in the middle. There are 15 residues in the CDR3. The germline V gene encodes CDR1 SQVTM and CDR2 ANQGSEA. The CDR3 is CSVRSKYGGSTEAFF. The CDR3 DNA reads as TGCAGCGTTCGATCGAAATACGGGGGGAGCACTGAAGCTTTCTTT.

This rearrangement joins TRBV18 to TRBJ1-1; possibly TRBD1 for D (5 bases). CDR1 KGHSH and CDR2 LQKENI come from the germline V gene. The CDR3 sequence is 14 residues long. The ends were cut back, 1 base at V and 9 bases at J, with 15 bases in the middle. Written as DNA, the CDR3 is TGTGCCAGCTCACCACTTCGACAGCAACGACAAGCTTTCTTT. The encoded protein is CASSPLRQQRQAFF.

V gene TRBV29-1 combines with J gene TRBJ2-3, with D maybe TRBD2 (5 bases). The germline V and J ends were trimmed by 5 bases and 2 bases, with 11 bases remaining between them. Germline V gives CDR1 SQVTM, CDR2 ANQGSEA. CDR3 length: 13 residues. The CDR3 region is CSVPSRPTDTQYF. DNA for the CDR3: TGCAGCGTTCCTAGCCGGCCCACAGATACGCAGTATTTT.

CDR3 in DNA: TGTGCCAGCAGTGGCGGGGGGGCCCAAGAGACCCAGTACTTC. Residues: CASSGGGAQETQYF. The chain recombines TRBV6-6 with TRBJ2-5, with TRBD2 matching over 9 bases. Per the germline V gene, CDR1 is MNHNY and CDR2 is SVGAGI (reference sequence). This CDR3 comprises 14 residues. Trimming took 5 bases from V and 1 from J; bases not matched to a gene: 2.

The chain combines TRBV9 with TRBJ1-1; D is ambiguous. V was cut by 3 bases and J by 4 bases, with 10 bases left in between. This CDR3 is built from 13 residues. Germline CDR1 SGDLS, CDR2 YYNGEE. In DNA, the CDR3 is TGTGCCAGCAGCGGTGTATCTCGCACTGAAGCTTTCTTT. This sequence encodes CASSGVSRTEAFF.

The count of this clone is one. The chain joins TRBV20-1 to TRBJ2-7, with D perhaps TRBD1 (6 bases). The CDR3 length is 11 residues. V was pared by 5 bases and J by 2 bases, with 7 bases between. Germline values: CDR1 DFQATT, CDR2 SNEGSKA (reference sequence). As DNA, the CDR3 is TGCAGTGCTCGGACAGCCTACGAGCAGTACTTC. Protein: CSARTAYEQYF.

The rearrangement uses TRBV7-2 and TRBJ2-5; 11 nucleotides line up with TRBD1. CDR3 length: 16 amino acids. Germline assignment: CDR1 SGHTA and CDR2 FQGNSA. Losses at the gene ends were 2 bases for V and 2 bases for J; bases not matched to a gene: 4. CDR3: CASSLSRDRGQETQYF. CDR3 coding DNA: TGTGCCAGCAGCTTAAGCCGGGACAGGGGGCAAGAGACCCAGTACTTC.

The chain has TRBV7-2 and TRBJ1-3; D unresolved. V was cut by 3 bases and J by 3 bases, with 9 bases left in between. This CDR3 contains 14 residues. Germline V gene lookup returns CDR1 SGHTA and CDR2 FQGNSA. The CDR3 loop is CASSFFTVGNTIYF. CDR3 bases: TGTGCCAGCAGCTTCTTCACCGTTGGAAACACCATATATTTT.

V usage is TRBV7-2 and J usage is TRBJ1-1, with D perhaps TRBD1 (6 bases). Germline lookup yields CDR1 SGHTA and CDR2 FQGNSA. The CDR3 totals 13 residues. Trimming removed 6 bases at V and 8 bases at J, with 16 bases between. CDR3 loop: CASRKDSPPEAFF. The CDR3 DNA reads TGTGCCAGCAGGAAGGACAGTCCTCCCGAAGCTTTCTTT.

CDR3 nucleotide sequence: TGTGCCAGCAGCCAAGATACGACGACTAATCAGCCCCAGCATTTT. This codes for CASSQDTTTNQPQHF. This chain uses TRBV3-1 (or the pseudogene TRBV3-2) with TRBJ1-5; D is unresolved. Germline CDR1 is LGHDT and CDR2 is YNNKEL (reference sequence). There are 15 residues in the CDR3. Trimming left V 0 bases short and J 4 bases short, with 10 bases between.